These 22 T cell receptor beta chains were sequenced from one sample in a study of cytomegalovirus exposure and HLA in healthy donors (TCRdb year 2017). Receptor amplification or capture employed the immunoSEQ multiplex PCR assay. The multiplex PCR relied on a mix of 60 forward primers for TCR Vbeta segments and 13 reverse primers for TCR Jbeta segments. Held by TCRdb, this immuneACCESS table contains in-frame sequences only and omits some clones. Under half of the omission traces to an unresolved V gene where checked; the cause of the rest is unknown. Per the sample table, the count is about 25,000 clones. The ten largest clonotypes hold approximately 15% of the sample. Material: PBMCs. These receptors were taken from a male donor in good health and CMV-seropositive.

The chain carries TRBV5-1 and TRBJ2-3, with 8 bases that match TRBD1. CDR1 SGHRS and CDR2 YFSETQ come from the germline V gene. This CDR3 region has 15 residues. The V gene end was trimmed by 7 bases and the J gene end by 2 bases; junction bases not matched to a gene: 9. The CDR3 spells CASSPGQGPTDTQYF. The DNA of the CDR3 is TGCGCCAGCTCCCCAGGACAGGGCCCCACAGATACGCAGTATTTT.

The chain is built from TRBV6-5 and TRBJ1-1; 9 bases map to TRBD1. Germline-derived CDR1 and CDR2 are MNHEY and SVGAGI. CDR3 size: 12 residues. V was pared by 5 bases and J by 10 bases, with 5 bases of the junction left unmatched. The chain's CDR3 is CASSQYRGRAFF. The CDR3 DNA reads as TGTGCCAGCAGTCAGTACAGGGGGCGAGCTTTCTTT.

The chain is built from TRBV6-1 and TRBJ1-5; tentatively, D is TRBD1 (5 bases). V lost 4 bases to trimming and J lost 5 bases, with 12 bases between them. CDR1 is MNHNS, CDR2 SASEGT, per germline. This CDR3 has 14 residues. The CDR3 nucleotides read TGTGCCAGCAGTGTCCCGGGAGGGGATCAGCCCCAGCATTTT. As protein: CASSVPGGDQPQHF.

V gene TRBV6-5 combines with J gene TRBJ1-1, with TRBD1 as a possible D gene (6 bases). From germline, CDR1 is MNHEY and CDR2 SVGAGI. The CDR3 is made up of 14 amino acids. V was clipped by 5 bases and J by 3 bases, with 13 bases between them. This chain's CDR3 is CASSPLGAYTEAFF. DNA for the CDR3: TGTGCCAGCAGTCCCCTGGGGGCCTACACTGAAGCTTTCTTT.

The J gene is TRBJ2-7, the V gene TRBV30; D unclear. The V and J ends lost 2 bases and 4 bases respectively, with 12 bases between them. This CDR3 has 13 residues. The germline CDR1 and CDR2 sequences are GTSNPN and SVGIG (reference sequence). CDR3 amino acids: CAWSFGVAYEQYF. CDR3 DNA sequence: TGTGCCTGGAGTTTTGGTGTGGCTTACGAGCAGTACTTC. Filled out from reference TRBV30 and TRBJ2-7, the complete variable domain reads SQTIHQWPATLVQPVGSPLSLECTVEGTSNPNLYWYRQAAGRGLQLLFYSVGIGQISSEVPQNLSASRPQDRQFILSSKKLLLSDSGFYLCAWSFGVAYEQYFGPGTRLTVT.

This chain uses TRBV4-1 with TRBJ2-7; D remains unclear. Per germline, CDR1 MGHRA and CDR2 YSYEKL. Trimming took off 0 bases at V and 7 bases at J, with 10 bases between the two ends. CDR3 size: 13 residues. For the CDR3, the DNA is TGCGCCAGCAGCCAAGATACGAGGATGGAGCAGTACTTC. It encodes CASSQDTRMEQYF.

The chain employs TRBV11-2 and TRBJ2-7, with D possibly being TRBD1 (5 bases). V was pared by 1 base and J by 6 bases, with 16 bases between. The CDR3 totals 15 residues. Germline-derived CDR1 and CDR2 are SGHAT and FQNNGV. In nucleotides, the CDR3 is TGTGCCAGCAGCTTAGTAGGACACCATGAGGTCGAGCAGTACTTC. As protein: CASSLVGHHEVEQYF. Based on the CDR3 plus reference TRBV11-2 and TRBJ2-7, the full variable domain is EAGVAQSPRYKIIEKRQSVAFWCNPISGHATLYWYQQILGQGPKLLIQFQNNGVVDDSQLPKDRFSAERLKGVDSTLKIQPAKLEDSAVYLCASSLVGHHEVEQYFGPGTRLTVT.

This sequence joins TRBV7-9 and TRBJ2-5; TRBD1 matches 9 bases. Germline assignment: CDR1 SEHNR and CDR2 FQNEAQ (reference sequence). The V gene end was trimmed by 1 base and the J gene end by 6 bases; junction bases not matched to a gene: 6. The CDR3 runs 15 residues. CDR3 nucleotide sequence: TGTGCCAGCAGCTTAGTGGGGGACAGGGATAAGACCCAGTACTTC. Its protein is CASSLVGDRDKTQYF.

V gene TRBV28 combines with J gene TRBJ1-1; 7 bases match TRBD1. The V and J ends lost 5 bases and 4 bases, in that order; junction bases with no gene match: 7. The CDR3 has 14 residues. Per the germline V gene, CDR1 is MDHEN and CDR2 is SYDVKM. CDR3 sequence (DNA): TGTGCCAGCAGTCTTAGGGGGCTTTTCACTGAAGCTTTCTTT. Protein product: CASSLRGLFTEAFF.

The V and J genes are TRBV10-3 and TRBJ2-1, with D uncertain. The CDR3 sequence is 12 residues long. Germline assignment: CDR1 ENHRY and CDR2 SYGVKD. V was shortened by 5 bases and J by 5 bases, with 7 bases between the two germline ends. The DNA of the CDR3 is TGTGCCATCAGTACCACAGACAATGAGCAGTTCTTC. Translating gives CAISTTDNEQFF.

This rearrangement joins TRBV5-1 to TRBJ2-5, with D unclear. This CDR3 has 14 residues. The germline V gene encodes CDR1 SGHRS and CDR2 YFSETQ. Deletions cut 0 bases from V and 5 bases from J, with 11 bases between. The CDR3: CASSLDVGPETQYF. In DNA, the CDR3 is TGCGCCAGCAGCTTGGATGTGGGCCCGGAGACCCAGTACTTC.

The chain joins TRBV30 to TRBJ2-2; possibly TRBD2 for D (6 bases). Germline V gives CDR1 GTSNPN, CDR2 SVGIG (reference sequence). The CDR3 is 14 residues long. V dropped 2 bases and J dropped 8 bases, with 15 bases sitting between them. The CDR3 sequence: CAWSFSREIGELFF. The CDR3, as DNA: TGTGCCTGGAGTTTCTCCCGGGAGATAGGGGAGCTGTTTTTT.

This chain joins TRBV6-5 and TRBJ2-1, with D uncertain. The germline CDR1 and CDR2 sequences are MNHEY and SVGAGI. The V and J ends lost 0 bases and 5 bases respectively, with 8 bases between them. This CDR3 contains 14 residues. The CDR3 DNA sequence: TGTGCCAGCAGTTACTCTCACAACGACAATGAGCAGTTCTTC. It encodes CASSYSHNDNEQFF.

CDR3 region: CASSHGTVYEQYF. The CDR3 coding sequence is TGTGCCAGCAGCCACGGGACAGTCTACGAGCAGTACTTC. The rearrangement links TRBV11-3 to TRBJ2-7; 7 bases are a match to TRBD1. CDR1 is SGHNT and CDR2 is YENEEA in the germline V gene. The CDR3 totals 13 residues. V lost 5 bases, J lost 3 bases, and 4 bases stayed unmatched.

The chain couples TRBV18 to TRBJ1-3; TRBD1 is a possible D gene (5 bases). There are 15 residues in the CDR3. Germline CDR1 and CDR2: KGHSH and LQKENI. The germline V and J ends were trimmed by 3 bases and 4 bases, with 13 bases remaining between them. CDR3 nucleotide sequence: TGTGCCAGCTCACCGTTCAAATCAGGGGGAAACACCATATATTTT. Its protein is CASSPFKSGGNTIYF.

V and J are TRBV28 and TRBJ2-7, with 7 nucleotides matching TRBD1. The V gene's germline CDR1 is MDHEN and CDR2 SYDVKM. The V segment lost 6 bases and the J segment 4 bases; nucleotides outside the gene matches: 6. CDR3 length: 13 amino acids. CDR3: CASRGTDRYEQYF. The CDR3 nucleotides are TGTGCCAGCAGGGGGACAGACAGATACGAGCAGTACTTC.

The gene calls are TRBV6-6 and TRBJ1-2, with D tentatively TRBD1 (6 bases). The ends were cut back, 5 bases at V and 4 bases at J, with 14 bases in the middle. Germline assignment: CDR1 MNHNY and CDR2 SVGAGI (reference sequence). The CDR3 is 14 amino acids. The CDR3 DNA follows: TGTGCCAGCAGTCCACGGGAGGACAGCTATGGCTACACCTTC. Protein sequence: CASSPREDSYGYTF.

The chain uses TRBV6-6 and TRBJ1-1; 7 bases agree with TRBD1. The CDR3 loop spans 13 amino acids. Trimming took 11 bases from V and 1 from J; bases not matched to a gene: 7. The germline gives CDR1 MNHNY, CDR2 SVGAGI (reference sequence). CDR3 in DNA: TGTGCCGGGACCCGGGACAGGAACACTGAAGCTTTCTTT. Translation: CAGTRDRNTEAFF.

The CDR3 protein is CASSSYKTGTGSTEAFF. CDR3 nucleotide sequence: TGCGCCAGCAGCTCGTATAAAACCGGGACAGGGTCCACTGAAGCTTTCTTT. V gene TRBV5-1 combines with J gene TRBJ1-1; 9 positions match TRBD1. The CDR3 is 17 amino acids. After removal of 3 bases from V and 4 bases from J, the junction contained 13 bases not matched to a gene. CDR1 is SGHRS and CDR2 is YFSETQ in the germline V gene.

The CDR3, as DNA: TGTGCCTGCCCAGACAGATCGAACACTGAAGCTTTCTTT. It translates to CACPDRSNTEAFF. The J gene is TRBJ1-1, the V gene TRBV30; D might be TRBD1 (5 bases). V lost 6 bases and J 1 base, leaving 12 bases between the germline ends. Germline V lookup: CDR1 GTSNPN, CDR2 SVGIG (reference sequence). There are 13 residues in the CDR3. Filled out from reference TRBV30 and TRBJ1-1, the complete variable domain reads SQTIHQWPATLVQPVGSPLSLECTVEGTSNPNLYWYRQAAGRGLQLLFYSVGIGQISSEVPQNLSASRPQDRQFILSSKKLLLSDSGFYLCACPDRSNTEAFFGQGTRLTVV.

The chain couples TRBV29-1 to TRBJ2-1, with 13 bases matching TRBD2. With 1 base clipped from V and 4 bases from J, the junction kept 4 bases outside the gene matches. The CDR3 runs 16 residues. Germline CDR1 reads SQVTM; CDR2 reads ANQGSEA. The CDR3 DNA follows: TGCAGCGTTGAAGGGACTAGCGGGGGAGCTTACAATGAGCAGTTCTTC. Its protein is CSVEGTSGGAYNEQFF.

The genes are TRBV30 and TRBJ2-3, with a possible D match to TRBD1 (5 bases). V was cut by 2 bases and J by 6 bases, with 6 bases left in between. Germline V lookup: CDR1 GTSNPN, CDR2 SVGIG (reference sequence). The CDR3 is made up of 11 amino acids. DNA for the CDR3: TGTGCCTGGAGTCCAGGGGATACGCAGTATTTT. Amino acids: CAWSPGDTQYF.